These 3 T cell receptor beta chains originate from one sample sequenced in a study of cytomegalovirus exposure and HLA in healthy donors. Amplification used 60 Vbeta primers and 13 Jbeta primers. Libraries were prepared by immunoSEQ multiplex PCR; TCRdb keeps only in-frame clonotypes and omits some of them. The table includes about 110,000 clones, just over 70% detected once. Sequencing used PBMCs. The origin of the receptors is a boy aged 10-17 years in good health and CMV-seronegative.

The CDR3 DNA reads as TGTGCCAGCCGGCATAGCCAGCTCGGCACAGATACGCAGTATTTT. Its translation is CASRHSQLGTDTQYF. The gene calls are TRBV7-9 and TRBJ2-3, with D unresolved. V was cut by 8 bases and J by 1 base, with 16 bases left in between. The CDR3 covers 15 residues. Germline values: CDR1 SEHNR, CDR2 FQNEAQ (reference sequence).

The chain carries TRBV29-1 and TRBJ2-7; 11 positions agree with TRBD1. Germline assignment: CDR1 SQVTM and CDR2 ANQGSEA. CDR3 length: 17 residues. After removal of 5 bases from V and 2 bases from J, the junction contained 14 bases not matched to a gene. CDR3 sequence (DNA): TGCAGCGTTTCCGGGACAGGGGGACCGGGGGGAGCCTACGAGCAGTACTTC. Protein sequence: CSVSGTGGPGGAYEQYF.

The chain has TRBV11-2 and TRBJ1-1; the D is unclear. V was pared by 6 bases and J by 0 bases, with 11 bases between. Per germline, CDR1 SGHAT and CDR2 FQNNGV. This CDR3 contains 14 residues. The CDR3 loop reads CASRPTFMNTEAFF. CDR3 nucleotide sequence: TGTGCCAGCAGGCCTACGTTCATGAACACTGAAGCTTTCTTT.